Listed below are T cell receptor beta chains from one sample, sequenced in a study of shared clonotypes between healthy human individuals. Profiling relied on immunoSEQ multiplex PCR, and the TCRdb table lists in-frame clones only, not all of them. The sample contains around 2,000,000 clones, roughly 91% of which appear only once. Sequencing was done on a sample of naive CD8+ T cells from PBMCs. These receptor sequences come from a man between 18 and 35 years old in good health. Some clones in this sample may be carry-over from other donors' samples. Both conserved end residues are part of each CDR3. Each record gives: clone size, J gene, V gene, D gene, CDR3 DNA, CDR3 protein. A D gene is named only where the DNA matches it firmly. The size of a clone is reported for some rows only, either as once, few or many, or as a class for expanded clones.

size: NA; J: TRBJ2-3; V: TRBV28; D: NA; DNA: TGTGCCAGCAGTTTAATCCCAGATACGCAGTATTTT; CDR3: CASSLIPDTQYF
size: NA; J: TRBJ2-1; V: TRBV28; D: NA; DNA: TGTGCCAGCAGTTTTATTTCGGACTACAATGAGCAGTTCTTC; CDR3: CASSFISDYNEQFF
size: NA; J: TRBJ1-2; V: TRBV10-1; D: NA; DNA: TGCGCCAGCAGTCCCCATCCAGGGTTTTGGTACACCTTC; CDR3: CASSPHPGFWYTF
size: NA; J: TRBJ2-7; V: TRBV27; D: NA; DNA: TGTGCCAGCAGTTTCCTCGGCCGGGGAAACGAGCAGTACTTC; CDR3: CASSFLGRGNEQYF
size: NA; J: TRBJ2-7; V: TRBV15; D: TRBD1; DNA: TGTGCCACCAGCCCCGGGACAGGGGGCTACGAGCAGTACTTC; CDR3: CATSPGTGGYEQYF
size: NA; J: TRBJ2-6; V: TRBV7-9; D: NA; DNA: TGTGCCAGCAGCTCGACCCGAGGGGCCAACGTCCTGACTTTC; CDR3: CASSSTRGANVLTF
size: NA; J: TRBJ2-7; V: TRBV5-8; D: NA; DNA: TGTGCCAGCAGCTTGCTCGGCACCTCCTACGAGCAGTACTTC; CDR3: CASSLLGTSYEQYF
size: NA; J: TRBJ1-1; V: TRBV5-1; D: NA; DNA: TGCGCCAGCAGCTCCCTAATAACGATCACAGGCGACACTGAAGCTTTCTTT; CDR3: CASSSLITITGDTEAFF
size: NA; J: TRBJ2-1; V: TRBV6-1; D: TRBD2; DNA: TGTGCCAGCAGTGAATGGGAGGGAGGTAACTACAATGAGCAGTTCTTC; CDR3: CASSEWEGGNYNEQFF
size: NA; J: TRBJ2-7; V: TRBV13; D: TRBD1; DNA: TGTGCCAGCAGCTGGACAGGGGGGGAATACGAGCAGTACTTC; CDR3: CASSWTGGEYEQYF
size: NA; J: TRBJ2-1; V: TRBV7-9; D: TRBD2; DNA: TGTGCCAGCAGCACCCCGGGACTAGCGGGAGTAGAAGCGGGCGATGAGCAGTTCTTC; CDR3: CASSTPGLAGVEAGDEQFF
size: NA; J: TRBJ2-1; V: TRBV9; D: NA; DNA: TGTGCCAGCAGCCCCGACGGAGGCTACAATGAGCAGTTCTTC; CDR3: CASSPDGGYNEQFF
size: once; J: TRBJ2-1; V: TRBV5-3; D: NA; DNA: TGTGCCAGAAGCTTCAATGAGCAGTTCTTC; CDR3: CARSFNEQFF
size: NA; J: TRBJ2-5; V: TRBV7-9; D: NA; DNA: TGTGCCAGCAGCTTAGCCCCTCCTGGGGAGACCCAGTACTTC; CDR3: CASSLAPPGETQYF
size: NA; J: TRBJ1-5; V: TRBV6-6; D: NA; DNA: TGTGCCAGCAGTTACTCGGCAGGACAGCCCCAGCATTTT; CDR3: CASSYSAGQPQHF
size: NA; J: TRBJ2-1; V: TRBV2; D: TRBD2; DNA: TGTGCCAGCAGTTACCGACTAGCGGGGGCCCTCGATGAGCAGTTCTTC; CDR3: CASSYRLAGALDEQFF
size: NA; J: TRBJ2-7; V: TRBV5-1; D: TRBD1; DNA: TGCGCCAGCAGCTGGACAGGGGTGGACGAGCAGTACTTC; CDR3: CASSWTGVDEQYF
size: NA; J: TRBJ1-1; V: TRBV6-1; D: TRBD1; DNA: TGTGCCAGCAGCCTGCACAGGGGCGTTTTAACTGAAGCTTTCTTT; CDR3: CASSLHRGVLTEAFF
size: NA; J: TRBJ2-7; V: TRBV5-1; D: NA; DNA: TGCGCCAGCAGCTCCCCAGAAAACCCTGATTATTCAGGCTACGAGCAGTACTTC; CDR3: CASSSPENPDYSGYEQYF
size: NA; J: TRBJ1-1; V: TRBV6-5; D: TRBD1; DNA: TGTGCCAGCAGTTGGGTAGGGACAGGGGAAACTGAAGCTTTCTTT; CDR3: CASSWVGTGETEAFF
size: few; J: TRBJ1-1; V: TRBV11-2; D: NA; DNA: TGTGCCAGCAGCCGGGCCCTGAACACTGAAGCTTTCTTT; CDR3: CASSRALNTEAFF
size: NA; J: TRBJ2-7; V: TRBV28; D: NA; DNA: TGTGCCAGCAGCGAAACCACAATAGCCTACGAGCAGTACTTC; CDR3: CASSETTIAYEQYF
size: NA; J: TRBJ1-3; V: TRBV7-3; D: TRBD1; DNA: TGTGCCAGCAGCTCCGGGACAGCCGAGGGCACCATATATTTT; CDR3: CASSSGTAEGTIYF
size: NA; J: TRBJ2-7; V: TRBV28; D: NA; DNA: TGTGCCAGCAGTCCTATTGGGGACGAGCAGTACTTC; CDR3: CASSPIGDEQYF
size: NA; J: TRBJ2-1; V: TRBV6-5; D: NA; DNA: TGTGCCAGCAGTTACTCTCCGGGACCCCACAATGAGCAGTTCTTC; CDR3: CASSYSPGPHNEQFF
size: few; J: TRBJ1-1; V: TRBV5-1; D: NA; DNA: TGCGCCAGCAGCTTGTACGACAGGAAAATGAACACTGAAGCTTTCTTT; CDR3: CASSLYDRKMNTEAFF
size: NA; J: TRBJ1-5; V: TRBV27; D: NA; DNA: TGTGCCAGCAGCCGAGACGCTCGGCAGCCCCAGCATTTT; CDR3: CASSRDARQPQHF
size: NA; J: TRBJ2-1; V: TRBV9; D: TRBD2; DNA: TGTGCCAGCAGCGTAGGACTAGCCGAGTACAATGAGCAGTTCTTC; CDR3: CASSVGLAEYNEQFF
size: NA; J: TRBJ2-3; V: TRBV7-9; D: NA; DNA: TGTGCCAGCAGCAATAGGGGGATCGGGACAGATACGCAGTATTTT; CDR3: CASSNRGIGTDTQYF
size: NA; J: TRBJ2-5; V: TRBV4-1; D: NA; DNA: TGCGCCAGCAGCCAAGTTGGGGCGCAAGAGACCCAGTACTTC; CDR3: CASSQVGAQETQYF
size: NA; J: TRBJ2-7; V: TRBV6-1; D: TRBD1; DNA: TGTGCCAGCGACAGGGAAGAGTACGAGCAGTACTTC; CDR3: CASDREEYEQYF
size: NA; J: TRBJ2-7; V: TRBV5-6; D: TRBD2; DNA: TGTGCCAGCAGCTTGATGCGGGGGTGGCCCTACGAGCAGTACTTC; CDR3: CASSLMRGWPYEQYF
size: NA; J: TRBJ1-4; V: TRBV9; D: NA; DNA: TGTGCCAGCAGCCCTATACAGGGAACTAATGAAAAACTGTTTTTT; CDR3: CASSPIQGTNEKLFF
size: NA; J: TRBJ1-1; V: TRBV9; D: NA; DNA: TGTGCCAGCAGCGTAGTCCCAGGGGATACTGAAGCTTTCTTT; CDR3: CASSVVPGDTEAFF
size: NA; J: TRBJ1-5; V: TRBV5-5; D: NA; DNA: TGTGCCAGCAGCCCGATCGTAGGGCAGGGCGGTCAGCCCCAGCATTTT; CDR3: CASSPIVGQGGQPQHF
size: NA; J: TRBJ2-7; V: TRBV29-1; D: TRBD1; DNA: TGCAGCGTTGCGGGACAGGGAAACTACGAGCAGTACTTC; CDR3: CSVAGQGNYEQYF
size: few; J: TRBJ1-1; V: TRBV19; D: NA; DNA: TGTGCCAGTAGTATAGGCTGGGGCAGCAACACTGAAGCTTTCTTT; CDR3: CASSIGWGSNTEAFF
size: NA; J: TRBJ1-3; V: TRBV2; D: NA; DNA: TGTGCCAGCACGTTTCTGACAGGAGCCTCTGGAAACACCATATATTTT; CDR3: CASTFLTGASGNTIYF
size: once; J: TRBJ1-1; V: TRBV10-3; D: NA; DNA: TGTGCCATCAGCGGGGCCGACTTTGAAGCTTTCTTT; CDR3: CAISGADFEAFF
size: NA; J: TRBJ2-3; V: TRBV7-8; D: TRBD2; DNA: TGTGCCAGCAGCTTACTGCTAGCGGGAAATACAGATACGCAGTATTTT; CDR3: CASSLLLAGNTDTQYF
size: NA; J: TRBJ2-7; V: TRBV28; D: TRBD2; DNA: TGTGCCAGCAGTTTAGCGGGAGCATACGAGCAGTACTTC; CDR3: CASSLAGAYEQYF
size: NA; J: TRBJ2-1; V: TRBV14; D: NA; DNA: TGTGCCAGCAGCCAAGTGGGGGTTTATCGCGACAATGAGCAGTTCTTC; CDR3: CASSQVGVYRDNEQFF
size: NA; J: TRBJ2-1; V: TRBV5-1; D: NA; DNA: TGCGCCAGCCGGTACGGCAATGAGCAGTTCTTC; CDR3: CASRYGNEQFF